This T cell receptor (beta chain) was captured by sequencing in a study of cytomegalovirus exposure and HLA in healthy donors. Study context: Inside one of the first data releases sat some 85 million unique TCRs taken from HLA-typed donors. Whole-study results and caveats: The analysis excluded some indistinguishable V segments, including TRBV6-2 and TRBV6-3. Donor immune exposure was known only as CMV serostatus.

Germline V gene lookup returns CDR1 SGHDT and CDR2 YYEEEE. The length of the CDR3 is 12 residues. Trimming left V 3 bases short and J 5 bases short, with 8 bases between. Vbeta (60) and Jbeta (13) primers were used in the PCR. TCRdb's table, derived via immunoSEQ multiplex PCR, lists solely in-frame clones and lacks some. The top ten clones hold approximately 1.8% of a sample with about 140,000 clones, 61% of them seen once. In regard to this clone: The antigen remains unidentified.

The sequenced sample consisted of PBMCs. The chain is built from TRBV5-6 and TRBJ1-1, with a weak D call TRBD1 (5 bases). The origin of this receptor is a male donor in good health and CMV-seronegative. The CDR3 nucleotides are TGTGCCAGCAGCTGGGGGGGAACTGAAGCTTTCTTT. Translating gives CASSWGGTEAFF.